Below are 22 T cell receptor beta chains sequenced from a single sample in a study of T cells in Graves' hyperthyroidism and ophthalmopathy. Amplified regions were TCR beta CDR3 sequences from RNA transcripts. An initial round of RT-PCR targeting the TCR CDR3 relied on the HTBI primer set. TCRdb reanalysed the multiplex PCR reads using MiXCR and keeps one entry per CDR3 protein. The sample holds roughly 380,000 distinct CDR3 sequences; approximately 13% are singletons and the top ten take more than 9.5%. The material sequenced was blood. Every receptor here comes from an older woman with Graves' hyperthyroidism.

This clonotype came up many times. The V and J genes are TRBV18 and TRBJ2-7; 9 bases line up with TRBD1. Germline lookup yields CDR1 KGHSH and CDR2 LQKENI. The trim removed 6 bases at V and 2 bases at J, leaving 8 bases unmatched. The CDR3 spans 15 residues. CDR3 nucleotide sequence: TGTGCCAGCTCTACGGGACAGGGCTATCCCTACGAGCAGTACTTC. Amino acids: CASSTGQGYPYEQYF.

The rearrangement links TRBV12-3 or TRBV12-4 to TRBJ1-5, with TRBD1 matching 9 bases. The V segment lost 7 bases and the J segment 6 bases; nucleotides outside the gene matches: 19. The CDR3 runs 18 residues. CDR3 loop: CASITPGPGQGLGQPQHF. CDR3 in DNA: TGTGCCAGCATCACCCCCGGGCCGGGACAGGGATTAGGTCAGCCCCAGCATTTT.

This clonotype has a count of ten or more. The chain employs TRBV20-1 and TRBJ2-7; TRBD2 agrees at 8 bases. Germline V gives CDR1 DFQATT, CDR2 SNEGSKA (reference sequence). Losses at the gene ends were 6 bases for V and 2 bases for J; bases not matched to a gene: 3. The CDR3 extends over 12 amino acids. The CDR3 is CSAISGTYEQYF. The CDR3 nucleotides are TGCAGTGCCATTAGCGGGACCTACGAGCAGTACTTC.

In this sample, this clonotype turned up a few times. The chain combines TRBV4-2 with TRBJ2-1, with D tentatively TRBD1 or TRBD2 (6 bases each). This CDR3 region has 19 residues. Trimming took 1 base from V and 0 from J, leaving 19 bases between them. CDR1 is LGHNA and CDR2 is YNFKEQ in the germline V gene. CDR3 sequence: CASSQGGGVAAPSYNEQFF. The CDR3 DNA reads TGTGCCAGCAGCCAAGGAGGGGGTGTAGCGGCCCCCTCCTACAATGAGCAGTTCTTC.

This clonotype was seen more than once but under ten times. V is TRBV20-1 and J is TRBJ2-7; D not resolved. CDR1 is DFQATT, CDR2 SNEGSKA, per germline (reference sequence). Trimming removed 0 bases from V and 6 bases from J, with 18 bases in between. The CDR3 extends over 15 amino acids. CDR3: CSARDPVSYLGEQYF. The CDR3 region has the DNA TGCAGTGCTAGAGATCCGGTCTCCTACCTCGGCGAGCAGTACTTC.

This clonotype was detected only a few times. CDR3 in amino acids: CASSLGIVPGQTYEQYF. The CDR3 nucleotides are TGTGCCAGCAGCTTAGGCATTGTGCCGGGACAGACCTACGAGCAGTACTTC. The chain has TRBV7-8 and TRBJ2-7, with 7 bases lining up with TRBD1. Germline CDR1 reads SGHVS; CDR2 reads FQNEAQ. V dropped 1 base and J dropped 2; count of bases not matched to a gene: 11. The CDR3 has 17 amino acids. Drawing the rest from reference TRBV7-8 and TRBJ2-7, the complete variable domain is GAGVSQSPRYKVAKRGQDVALRCDPISGHVSLFWYQQALGQGPEFLTYFQNEAQLDKSGLPSDRFFAERPEGSVSTLKIQRTQQEDSAVYLCASSLGIVPGQTYEQYFGPGTRLTVT.

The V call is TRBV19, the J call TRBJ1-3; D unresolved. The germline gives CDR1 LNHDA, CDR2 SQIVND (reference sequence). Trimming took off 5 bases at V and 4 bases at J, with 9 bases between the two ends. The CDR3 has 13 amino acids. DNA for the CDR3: TGTGCCAGTAGTCCGGGAAAGGGAAACACCATATATTTT. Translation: CASSPGKGNTIYF.

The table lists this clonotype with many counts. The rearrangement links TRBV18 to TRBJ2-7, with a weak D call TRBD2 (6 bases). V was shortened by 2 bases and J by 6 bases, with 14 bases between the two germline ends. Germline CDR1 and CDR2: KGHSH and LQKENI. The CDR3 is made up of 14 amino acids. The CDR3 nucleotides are TGTGCCAGCTCACCAAGGCAGGGACTTGGCGAGCAGTACTTC. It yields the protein CASSPRQGLGEQYF.

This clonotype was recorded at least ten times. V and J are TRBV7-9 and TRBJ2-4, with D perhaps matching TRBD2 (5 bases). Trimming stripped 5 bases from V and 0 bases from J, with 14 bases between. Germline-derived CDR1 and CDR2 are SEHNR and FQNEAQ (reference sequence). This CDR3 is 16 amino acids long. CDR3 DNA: TGTGCCAGCAGCCTCTGGCGCGGACTAGCCAAAAACATTCAGTACTTC. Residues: CASSLWRGLAKNIQYF.

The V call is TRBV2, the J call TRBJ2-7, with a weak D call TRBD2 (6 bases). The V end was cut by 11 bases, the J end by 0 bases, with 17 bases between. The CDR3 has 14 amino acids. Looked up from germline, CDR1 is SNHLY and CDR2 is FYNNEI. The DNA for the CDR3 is TGTGCCTCCCAAGGAGGAGGGTCCTCCTACGAGCAGTACTTC. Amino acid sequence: CASQGGGSSYEQYF.

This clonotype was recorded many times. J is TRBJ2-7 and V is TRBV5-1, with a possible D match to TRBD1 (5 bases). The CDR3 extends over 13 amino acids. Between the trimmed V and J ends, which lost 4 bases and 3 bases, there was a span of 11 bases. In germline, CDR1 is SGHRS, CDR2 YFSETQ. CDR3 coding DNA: TGCGCCAGCAGCACGGGCGGACACTACGAGCAGTACTTC. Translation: CASSTGGHYEQYF.

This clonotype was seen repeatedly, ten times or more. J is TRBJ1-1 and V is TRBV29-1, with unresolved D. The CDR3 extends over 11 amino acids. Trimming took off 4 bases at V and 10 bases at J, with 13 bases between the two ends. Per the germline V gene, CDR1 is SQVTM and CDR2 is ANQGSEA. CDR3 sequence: CSVVFSEGAFF. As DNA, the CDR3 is TGCAGCGTTGTATTCTCGGAAGGAGCTTTCTTT.

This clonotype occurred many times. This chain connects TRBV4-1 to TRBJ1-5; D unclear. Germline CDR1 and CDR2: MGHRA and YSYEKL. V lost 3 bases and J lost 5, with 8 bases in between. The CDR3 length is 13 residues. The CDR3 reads CASSHPRDQPQHF. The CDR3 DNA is TGCGCCAGCAGCCACCCTAGGGATCAGCCCCAGCATTTT.

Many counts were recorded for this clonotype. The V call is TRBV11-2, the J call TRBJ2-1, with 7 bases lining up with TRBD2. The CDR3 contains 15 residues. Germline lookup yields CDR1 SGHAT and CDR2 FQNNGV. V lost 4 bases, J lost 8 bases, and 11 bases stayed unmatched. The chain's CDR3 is CASSSLRERLHEQFF. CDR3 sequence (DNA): TGTGCCAGCAGCTCCTTGCGGGAGAGGCTTCATGAGCAGTTCTTC.

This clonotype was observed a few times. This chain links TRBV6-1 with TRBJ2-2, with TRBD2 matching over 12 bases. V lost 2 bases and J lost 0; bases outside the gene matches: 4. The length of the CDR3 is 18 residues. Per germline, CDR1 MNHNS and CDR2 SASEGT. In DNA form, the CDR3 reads TGTGCCAGCAGTGAACACGGACTAGCGGGAACGAACACCGGGGAGCTGTTTTTT. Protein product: CASSEHGLAGTNTGELFF.

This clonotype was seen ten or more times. CDR3: CASSFQTLGSDTQYF. CDR3 bases: TGCGCCAGCAGCTTTCAGACCTTGGGATCAGATACGCAGTATTTT. The chain employs TRBV5-1 and TRBJ2-3; unclear D gene. This CDR3 is built from 15 residues. Between the trimmed V and J ends, which lost 2 bases and 4 bases, there was a span of 14 bases. Germline-derived CDR1 and CDR2 are SGHRS and YFSETQ.

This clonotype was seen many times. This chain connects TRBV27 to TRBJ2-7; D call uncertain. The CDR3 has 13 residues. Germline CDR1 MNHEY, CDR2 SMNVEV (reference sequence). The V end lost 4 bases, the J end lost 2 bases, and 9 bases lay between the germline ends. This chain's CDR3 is CASSYQVTYEQYF. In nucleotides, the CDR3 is TGTGCCAGCAGTTACCAAGTTACCTACGAGCAGTACTTC.

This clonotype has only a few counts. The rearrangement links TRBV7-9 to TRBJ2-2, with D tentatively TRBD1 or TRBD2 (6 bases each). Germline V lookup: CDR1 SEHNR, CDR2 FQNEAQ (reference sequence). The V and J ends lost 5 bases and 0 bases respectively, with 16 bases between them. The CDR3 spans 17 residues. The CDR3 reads CASSPLVRGANTGELFF. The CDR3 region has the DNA TGTGCCAGCAGCCCCCTAGTTAGGGGGGCGAACACCGGGGAGCTGTTTTTT.

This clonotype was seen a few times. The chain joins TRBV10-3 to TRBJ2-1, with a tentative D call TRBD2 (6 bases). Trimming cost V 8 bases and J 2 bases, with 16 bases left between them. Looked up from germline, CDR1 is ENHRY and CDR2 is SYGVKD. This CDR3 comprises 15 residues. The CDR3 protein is CAIWDSASPYNEQFF. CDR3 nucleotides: TGTGCCATCTGGGACTCCGCCTCCCCCTACAATGAGCAGTTCTTC.

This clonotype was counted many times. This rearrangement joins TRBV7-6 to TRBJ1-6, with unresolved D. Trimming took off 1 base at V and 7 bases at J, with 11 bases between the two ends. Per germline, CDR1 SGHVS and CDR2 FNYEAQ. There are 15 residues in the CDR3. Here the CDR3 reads CASSLGGSVNSPLHF. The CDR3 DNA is TGTGCCAGCAGCTTAGGAGGGTCGGTCAATTCACCCCTCCACTTT.

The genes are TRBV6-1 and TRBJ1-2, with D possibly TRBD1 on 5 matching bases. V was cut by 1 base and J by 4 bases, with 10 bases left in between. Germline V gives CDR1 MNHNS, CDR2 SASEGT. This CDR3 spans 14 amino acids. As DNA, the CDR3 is TGTGCCAGCAGTGAAGGGCAGGGAATCTATGGCTACACCTTC. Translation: CASSEGQGIYGYTF.

In DNA form, the CDR3 reads TGTGCCAGCAGCCAAGGCCCGGGACAGGGGGCGCTTGGCTACACCTTC. This codes for CASSQGPGQGALGYTF. The chain has TRBV4-2 and TRBJ1-2; 12 bases are a match to TRBD1. The germline CDR1 and CDR2 sequences are LGHNA and YNFKEQ. There are 16 residues in the CDR3. V shed 1 base, J shed 7 bases, and the junction held 7 bases outside the gene matches.